This T cell receptor beta chain was retrieved from a study of blood T cell repertoires in COVID-19 (dated by TCRdb to about 2020). Regarding the complete study: Samples covering the acute and convalescent phases of COVID-19 were provided by collaborators in the United States, Italy and Spain. The prospective study material was composed of cDNA or gDNA derived from T cells, B-cell-depleted T cells, or PBMCs. Subjects who had been exposed to COVID-19, were actively infected with it, or had recovered from it provided the deeply sampled blood TCRbeta repertoires that made up the dataset. The repertoires were released in a freely available public database intended as a resource for research on the immune response to SARS-CoV-2. Samples were obtained from the ongoing ImmuneRACE study (first 160 participants) and from 1,254 subjects provided by 6 global collaborators. Sample metadata almost always included a de-identified subject ID, COVID-19 status, age in years and sex. Where available, HLA class I and class II types were taken from metadata supplied by the sample provider and were not determined by assay-based typing.

Regarding this clone: This clone's antigen is unknown. No clone much larger than this one lies a single base away; base qualities are absent.

Overall study results and their limits: Clinical and demographic metadata were provided uncurated, with the amount varying by source and participant.

Sequences KGHSH (CDR1) and LQKENI (CDR2) are obtained from the germline V gene. A distance of 9 bases separates the germline ends of V and J, which lose 2 bases and 7 bases respectively. From its cysteine to its phenylalanine, the CDR3 spans 12 amino acids. CDR3 DNA is the only sequence kept; it has 36 bases, read in frame from the first base. Participants in the prospective study were enrolled through a virtual design, were aged roughly 18 to 90 years, and lived in 24 United States geographic areas. In the prospective study, participants were assigned to cohorts based on the clinical history participants reported in a screening survey and a study questionnaire. Recovered participants in ImmuneRACE Cohort 3 were defined by two consecutive negative NP/OP PCR tests, clearance by a healthcare professional, or resolution of symptoms. Mobile phlebotomists in the prospective study collected whole blood, serum and a nasopharyngeal or oropharyngeal swab from every participant. Participants in the prospective study had the option to provide additional blood draws and questionnaires over a roughly two-month period. Before DNA extraction, prospective study blood samples were shipped either frozen or at room temperature.

The immunoSEQ Assay, a bias-controlled multiplex PCR, was used to amplify TCRbeta CDR3 regions from genomic DNA. In the paper's pipeline: Nucleated cell counts per sample were estimated from amplification of reference gene primers within the assay. To quantify the absolute abundance of each unique TCRbeta CDR3 rearrangement, sequence reads were collapsed and filtered. For each sample, productive Simpson clonality was calculated by taking the square root of Simpson's diversity index across productive rearrangements. Held by TCRdb, this immuneACCESS table contains in-frame sequences only and omits some clones. Under half of the omission traces to an unresolved V gene where checked; the cause of the rest is unknown. The V and J calls and clone size were taken over from that table, and D and trimming were inferred from the DNA. The sample table contains approximately 210,000 clones; only one count was recorded for 82% of them. Roughly 3.5% of the sample is held by the ten biggest clonotypes.

The TCR originated in a woman aged 55-75 years who had recovered from COVID-19. The chain is assembled from TRBV18 and TRBJ2-7; no D gene is confidently identified. Sequenced: PBMCs or T cells enriched from blood (not recorded which). The CDR3 in this case is CASSPSPPEQYF. The nucleotide sequence reads as follows: TGTGCCAGCTCACCATCCCCCCCGGAGCAGTACTTC.